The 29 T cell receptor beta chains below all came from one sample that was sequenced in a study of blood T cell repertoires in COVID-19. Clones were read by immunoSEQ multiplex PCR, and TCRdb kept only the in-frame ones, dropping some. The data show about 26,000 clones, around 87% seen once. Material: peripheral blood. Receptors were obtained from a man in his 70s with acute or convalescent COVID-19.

Here the CDR3 reads CASSFSAAATGELFF. CDR3 DNA: TGTGCCAGCAGCTTTAGTGCGGCGGCCACCGGGGAGCTGTTTTTT. The chain links TRBV27 to TRBJ2-2, with no clear D. Trimming took off 6 bases at V and 4 bases at J, with 15 bases between the two ends. Germline-derived CDR1 and CDR2 are MNHEY and SMNVEV (reference sequence). The CDR3 is 15 amino acids.

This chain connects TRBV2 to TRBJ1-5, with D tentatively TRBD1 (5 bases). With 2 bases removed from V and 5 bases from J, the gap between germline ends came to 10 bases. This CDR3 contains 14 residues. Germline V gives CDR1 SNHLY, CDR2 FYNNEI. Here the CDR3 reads CASSENPGDQPQHF. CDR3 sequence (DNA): TGTGCCAGCAGTGAAAACCCGGGGGATCAGCCCCAGCATTTT. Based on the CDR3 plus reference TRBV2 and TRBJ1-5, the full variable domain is EPEVTQTPSHQVTQMGQEVILRCVPISNHLYFYWYRQILGQKVEFLVSFYNNEISEKSEIFDDQFSVERPDGSNFTLKIRSTKLEDSAMYFCASSENPGDQPQHFGDGTRLSIL.

As DNA, the CDR3 is TGTGCCAGTAGTAGGCGGGAGGGCGACGAGCAGTACTTC. Its translation is CASSRREGDEQYF. V gene TRBV19 combines with J gene TRBJ2-7, with 9 positions matching TRBD2. The V gene's germline CDR1 is LNHDA and CDR2 SQIVND (reference sequence). Trimming at V came to 4 bases and at J to 5 bases, leaving 3 bases not matched to a gene. The CDR3 sequence is 13 residues long.

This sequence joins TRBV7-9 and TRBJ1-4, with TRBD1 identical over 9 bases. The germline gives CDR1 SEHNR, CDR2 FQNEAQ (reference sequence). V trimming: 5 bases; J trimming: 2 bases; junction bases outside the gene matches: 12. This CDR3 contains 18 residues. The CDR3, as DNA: TGTGCCAGCAGCCTAGGACAGGGGTACACGGGGACTAATGAAAAACTGTTTTTT. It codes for CASSLGQGYTGTNEKLFF.

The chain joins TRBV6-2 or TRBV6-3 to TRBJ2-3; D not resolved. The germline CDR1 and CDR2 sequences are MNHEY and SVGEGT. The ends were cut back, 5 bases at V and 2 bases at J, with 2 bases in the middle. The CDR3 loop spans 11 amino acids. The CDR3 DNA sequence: TGTGCCAGCAGTCACACAGATACGCAGTATTTT. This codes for CASSHTDTQYF.

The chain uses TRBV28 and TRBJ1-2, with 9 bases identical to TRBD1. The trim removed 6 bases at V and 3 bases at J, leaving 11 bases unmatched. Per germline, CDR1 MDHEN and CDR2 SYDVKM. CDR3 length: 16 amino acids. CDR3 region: CASSNALQGAHYGYTF. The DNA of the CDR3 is TGTGCCAGCAGCAATGCTTTACAGGGGGCCCACTATGGCTACACCTTC.

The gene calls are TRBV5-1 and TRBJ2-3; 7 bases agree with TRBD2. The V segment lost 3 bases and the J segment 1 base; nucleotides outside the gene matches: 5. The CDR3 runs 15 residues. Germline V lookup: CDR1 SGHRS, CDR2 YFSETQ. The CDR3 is CASSWSGEGTDTQYF. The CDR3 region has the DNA TGCGCCAGCAGCTGGAGCGGGGAGGGCACAGATACGCAGTATTTT.

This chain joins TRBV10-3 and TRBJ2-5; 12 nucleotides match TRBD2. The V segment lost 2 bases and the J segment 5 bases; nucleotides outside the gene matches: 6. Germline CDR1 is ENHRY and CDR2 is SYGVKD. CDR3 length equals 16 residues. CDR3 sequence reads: CAISEPGLAGRETQYF. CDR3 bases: TGTGCCATCAGTGAGCCAGGACTAGCGGGACGGGAGACCCAGTACTTC.

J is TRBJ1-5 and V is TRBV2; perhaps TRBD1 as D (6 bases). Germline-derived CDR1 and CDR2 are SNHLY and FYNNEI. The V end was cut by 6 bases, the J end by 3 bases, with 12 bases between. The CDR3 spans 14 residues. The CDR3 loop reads CASSFQGNNQPQHF. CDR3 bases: TGTGCCAGCAGCTTTCAGGGGAACAATCAGCCCCAGCATTTT.

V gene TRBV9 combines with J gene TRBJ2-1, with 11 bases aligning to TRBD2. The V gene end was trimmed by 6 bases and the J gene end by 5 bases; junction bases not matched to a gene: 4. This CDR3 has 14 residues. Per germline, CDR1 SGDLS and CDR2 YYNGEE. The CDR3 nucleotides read TGTGCCAGCACTACTAGCGGGAGCAACAATGAGCAGTTCTTC. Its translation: CASTTSGSNNEQFF.

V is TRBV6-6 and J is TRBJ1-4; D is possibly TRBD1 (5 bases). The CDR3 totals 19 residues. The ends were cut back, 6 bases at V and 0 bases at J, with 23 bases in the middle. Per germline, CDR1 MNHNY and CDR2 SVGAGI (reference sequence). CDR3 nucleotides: TGTGCCAGCAGCCACTACTCTTACCTCACAGGCGCAACTAATGAAAAACTGTTTTTT. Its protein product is CASSHYSYLTGATNEKLFF.

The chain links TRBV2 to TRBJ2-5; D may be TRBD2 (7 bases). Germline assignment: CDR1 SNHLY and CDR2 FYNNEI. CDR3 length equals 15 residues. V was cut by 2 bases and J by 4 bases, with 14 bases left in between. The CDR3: CASSEQRGALETQYF. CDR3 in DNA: TGTGCCAGCAGTGAACAACGGGGGGCCCTAGAGACCCAGTACTTC.

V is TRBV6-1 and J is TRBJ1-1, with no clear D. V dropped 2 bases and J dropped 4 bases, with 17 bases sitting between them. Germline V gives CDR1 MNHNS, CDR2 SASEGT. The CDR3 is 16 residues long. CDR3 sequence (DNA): TGTGCCAGCAGTGAACTATCCGGGGTGGGTAGCACTGAAGCTTTCTTT. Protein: CASSELSGVGSTEAFF.

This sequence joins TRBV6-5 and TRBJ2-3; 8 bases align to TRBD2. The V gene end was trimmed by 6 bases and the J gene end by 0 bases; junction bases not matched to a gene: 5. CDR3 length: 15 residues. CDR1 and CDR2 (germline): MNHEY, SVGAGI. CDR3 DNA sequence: TGTGCCAGCAGGATGACTAGCGTTAGCACAGATACGCAGTATTTT. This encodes CASRMTSVSTDTQYF.

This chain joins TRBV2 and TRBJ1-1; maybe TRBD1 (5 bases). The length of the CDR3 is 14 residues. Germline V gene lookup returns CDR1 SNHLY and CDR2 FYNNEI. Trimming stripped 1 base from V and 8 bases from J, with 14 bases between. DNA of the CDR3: TGTGCCAGCAGTGAAGAGGCTGGGAGGACAGAAGCTTTCTTT. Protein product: CASSEEAGRTEAFF.

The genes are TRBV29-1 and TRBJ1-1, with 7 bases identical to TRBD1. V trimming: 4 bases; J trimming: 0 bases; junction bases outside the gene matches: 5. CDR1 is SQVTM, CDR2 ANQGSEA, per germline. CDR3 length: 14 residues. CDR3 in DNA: TGCAGCGTTGCTGGACAGGTTCTGAACACTGAAGCTTTCTTT. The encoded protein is CSVAGQVLNTEAFF. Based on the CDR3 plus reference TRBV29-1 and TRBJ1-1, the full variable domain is SAVISQKPSRDICQRGTSLTIQCQVDSQVTMMFWYRQQPGQSLTLIATANQGSEATYESGFVIDKFPISRPNLTFSTLTVSNMSPEDSSIYLCSVAGQVLNTEAFFGQGTRLTVV.

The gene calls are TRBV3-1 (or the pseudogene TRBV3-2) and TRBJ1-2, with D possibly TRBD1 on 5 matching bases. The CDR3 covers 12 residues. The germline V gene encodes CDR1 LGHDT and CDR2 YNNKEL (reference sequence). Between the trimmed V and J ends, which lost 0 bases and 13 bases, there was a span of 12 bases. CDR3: CASSQDLGGLTF. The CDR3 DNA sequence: TGTGCCAGCAGCCAAGATTTGGGGGGTCTCACCTTC.

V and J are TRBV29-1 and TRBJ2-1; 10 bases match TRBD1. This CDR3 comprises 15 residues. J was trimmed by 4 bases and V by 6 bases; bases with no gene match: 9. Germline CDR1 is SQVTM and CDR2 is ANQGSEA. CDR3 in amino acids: CSVGRGTGDYNEQFF. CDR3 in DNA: TGCAGCGTCGGCAGAGGGACAGGGGATTACAATGAGCAGTTCTTC.

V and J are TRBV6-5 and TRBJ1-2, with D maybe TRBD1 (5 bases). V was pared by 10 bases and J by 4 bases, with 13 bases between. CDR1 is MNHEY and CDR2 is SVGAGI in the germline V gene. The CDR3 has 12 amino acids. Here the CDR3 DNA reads TGTGCCATCAAGACAGTTATCTATGGCTACACCTTC. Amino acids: CAIKTVIYGYTF.

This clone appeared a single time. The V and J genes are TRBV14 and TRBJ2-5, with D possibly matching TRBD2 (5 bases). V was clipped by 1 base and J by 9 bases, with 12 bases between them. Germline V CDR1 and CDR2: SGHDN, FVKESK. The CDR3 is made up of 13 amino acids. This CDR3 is CASSQVTEEPQYF. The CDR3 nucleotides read TGTGCCAGCAGCCAAGTGACGGAGGAGCCCCAGTACTTC.

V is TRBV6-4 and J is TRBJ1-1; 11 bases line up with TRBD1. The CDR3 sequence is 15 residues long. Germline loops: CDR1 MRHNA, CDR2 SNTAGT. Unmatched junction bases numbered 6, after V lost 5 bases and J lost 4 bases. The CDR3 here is CASSPGTGGGTEAFF. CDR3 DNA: TGTGCCAGCAGTCCAGGGACAGGGGGAGGCACTGAAGCTTTCTTT.

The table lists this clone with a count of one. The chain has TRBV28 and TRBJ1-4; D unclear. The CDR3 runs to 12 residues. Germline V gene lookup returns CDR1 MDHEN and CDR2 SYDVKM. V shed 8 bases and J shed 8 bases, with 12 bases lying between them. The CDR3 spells CASGSPGEKLFF. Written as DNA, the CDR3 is TGTGCCAGCGGTAGCCCCGGGGAAAAACTGTTTTTT.

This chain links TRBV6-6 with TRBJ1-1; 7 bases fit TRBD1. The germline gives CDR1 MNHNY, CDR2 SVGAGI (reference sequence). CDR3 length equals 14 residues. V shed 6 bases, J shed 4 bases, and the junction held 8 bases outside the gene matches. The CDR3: CASRPDRVVTEAFF. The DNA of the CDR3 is TGTGCCAGCAGACCCGACAGGGTAGTCACTGAAGCTTTCTTT.

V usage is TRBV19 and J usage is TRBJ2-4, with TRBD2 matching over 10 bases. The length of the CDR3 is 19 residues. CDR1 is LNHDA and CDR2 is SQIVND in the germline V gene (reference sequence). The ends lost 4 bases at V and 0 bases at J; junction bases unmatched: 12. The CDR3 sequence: CASSTRTSGLNLAKNIQYF. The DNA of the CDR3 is TGTGCCAGTAGTACCCGGACTAGCGGACTCAACTTAGCCAAAAACATTCAGTACTTC.

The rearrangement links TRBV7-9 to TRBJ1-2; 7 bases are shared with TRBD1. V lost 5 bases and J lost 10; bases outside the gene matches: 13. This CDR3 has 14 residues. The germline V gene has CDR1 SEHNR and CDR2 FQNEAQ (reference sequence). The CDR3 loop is CASSLNDRENDYTF. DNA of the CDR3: TGTGCCAGCAGCCTTAATGACAGGGAAAACGACTACACCTTC.

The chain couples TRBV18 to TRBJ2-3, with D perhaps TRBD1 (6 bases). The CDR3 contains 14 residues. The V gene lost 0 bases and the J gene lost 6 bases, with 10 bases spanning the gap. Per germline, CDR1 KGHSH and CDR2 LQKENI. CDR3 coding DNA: TGTGCCAGCTCACCACCTGCAGGGGATGATACGCAGTATTTT. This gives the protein CASSPPAGDDTQYF.

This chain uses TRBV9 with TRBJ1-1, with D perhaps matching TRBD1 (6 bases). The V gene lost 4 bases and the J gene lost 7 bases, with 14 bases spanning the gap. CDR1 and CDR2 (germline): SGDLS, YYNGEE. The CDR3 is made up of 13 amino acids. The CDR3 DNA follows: TGTGCCAGCAGCACCCGGGACACTAATGAAGCTTTCTTT. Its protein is CASSTRDTNEAFF.

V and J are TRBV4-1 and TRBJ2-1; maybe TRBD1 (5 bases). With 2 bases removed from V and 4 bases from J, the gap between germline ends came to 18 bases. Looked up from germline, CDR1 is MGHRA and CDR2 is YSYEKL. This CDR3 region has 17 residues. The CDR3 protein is CASSQHRLRDGYNEQFF. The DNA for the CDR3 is TGCGCCAGCAGCCAACACAGGCTCAGGGATGGATACAATGAGCAGTTCTTC.

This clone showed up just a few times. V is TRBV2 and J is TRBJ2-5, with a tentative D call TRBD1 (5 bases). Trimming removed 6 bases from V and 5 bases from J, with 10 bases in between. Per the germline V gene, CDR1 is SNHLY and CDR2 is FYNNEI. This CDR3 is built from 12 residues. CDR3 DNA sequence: TGTGCCAGCAGCGACAGTGGCGAGACCCAGTACTTC. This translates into CASSDSGETQYF. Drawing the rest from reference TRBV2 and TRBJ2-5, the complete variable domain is EPEVTQTPSHQVTQMGQEVILRCVPISNHLYFYWYRQILGQKVEFLVSFYNNEISEKSEIFDDQFSVERPDGSNFTLKIRSTKLEDSAMYFCASSDSGETQYFGPGTRLLVL.